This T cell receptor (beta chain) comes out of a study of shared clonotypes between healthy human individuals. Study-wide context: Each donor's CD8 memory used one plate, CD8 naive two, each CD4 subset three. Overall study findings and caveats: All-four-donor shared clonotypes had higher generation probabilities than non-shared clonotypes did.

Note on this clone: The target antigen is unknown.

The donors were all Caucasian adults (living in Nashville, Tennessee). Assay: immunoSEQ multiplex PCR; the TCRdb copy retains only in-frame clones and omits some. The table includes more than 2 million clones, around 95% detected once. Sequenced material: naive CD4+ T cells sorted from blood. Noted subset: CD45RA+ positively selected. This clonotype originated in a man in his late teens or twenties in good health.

CDR3 DNA sequence: TGTGCCAGTGACCCCGGGACAGTCGAATTTAGCAATCAGCCCCAGCATTTT. Translated, it gives CASDPGTVEFSNQPQHF. The chain joins TRBV19 to TRBJ1-5; TRBD1 matches at 7 bases. CDR1 is LNHDA and CDR2 is SQIVND in the germline V gene (reference sequence). The trim removed 8 bases at V and 0 bases at J, leaving 13 bases unmatched. The CDR3 is 17 amino acids.